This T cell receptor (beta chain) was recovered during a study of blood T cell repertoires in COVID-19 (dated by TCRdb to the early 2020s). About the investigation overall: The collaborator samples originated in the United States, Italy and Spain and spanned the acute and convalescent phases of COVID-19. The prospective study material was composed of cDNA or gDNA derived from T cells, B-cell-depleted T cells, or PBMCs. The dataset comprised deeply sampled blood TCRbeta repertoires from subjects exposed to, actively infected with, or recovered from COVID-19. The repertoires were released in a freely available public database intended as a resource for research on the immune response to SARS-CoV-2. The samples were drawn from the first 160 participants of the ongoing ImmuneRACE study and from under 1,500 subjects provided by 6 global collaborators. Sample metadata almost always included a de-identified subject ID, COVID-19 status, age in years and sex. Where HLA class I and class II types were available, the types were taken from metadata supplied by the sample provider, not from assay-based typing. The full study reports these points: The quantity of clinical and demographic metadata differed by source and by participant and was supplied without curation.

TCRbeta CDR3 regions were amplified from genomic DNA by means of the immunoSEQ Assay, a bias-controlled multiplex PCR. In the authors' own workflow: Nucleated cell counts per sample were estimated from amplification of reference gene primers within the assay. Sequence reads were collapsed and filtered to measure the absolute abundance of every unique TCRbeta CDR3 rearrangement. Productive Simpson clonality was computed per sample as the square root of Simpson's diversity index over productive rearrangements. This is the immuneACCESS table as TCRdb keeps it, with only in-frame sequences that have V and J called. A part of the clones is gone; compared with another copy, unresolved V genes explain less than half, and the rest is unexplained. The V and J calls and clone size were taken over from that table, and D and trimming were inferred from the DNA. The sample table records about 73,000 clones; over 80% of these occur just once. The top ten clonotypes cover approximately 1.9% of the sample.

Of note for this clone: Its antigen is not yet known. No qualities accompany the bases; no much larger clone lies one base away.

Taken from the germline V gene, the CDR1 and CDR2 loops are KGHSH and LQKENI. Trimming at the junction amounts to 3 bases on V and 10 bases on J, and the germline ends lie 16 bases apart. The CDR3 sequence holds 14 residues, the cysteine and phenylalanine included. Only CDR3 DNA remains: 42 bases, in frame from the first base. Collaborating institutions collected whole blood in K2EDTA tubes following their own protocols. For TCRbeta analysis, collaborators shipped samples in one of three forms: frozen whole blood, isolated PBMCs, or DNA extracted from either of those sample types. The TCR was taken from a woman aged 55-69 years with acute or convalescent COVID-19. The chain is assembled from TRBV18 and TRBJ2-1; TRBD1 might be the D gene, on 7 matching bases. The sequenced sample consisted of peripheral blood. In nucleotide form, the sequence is TGTGCCAGCTCACCGAGGCGCCAGGGGGGCGAGCAGTTCTTC. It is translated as CASSPRRQGGEQFF.